This TCR beta chain was identified in a study of blood T cell repertoires in COVID-19. Data came from immunoSEQ multiplex PCR; TCRdb stores just in-frame clones and leaves some out. The repertoire holds 250,000 or so clones, approximately 90% seen once, with less than 3.5% in the top ten. This clone was found once. The V end lost 5 bases, the J end lost 7 bases, and 9 bases lay between the germline ends. This CDR3 has 13 amino acids. Germline-derived CDR1 and CDR2 are MNHEY and SMNVEV (reference sequence). Sequenced material: PBMCs or T cells enriched from blood (not recorded which). This receptor was obtained from a middle-aged man who had been exposed to COVID-19. This rearrangement joins TRBV27 to TRBJ1-6; unclear D gene. The DNA for the CDR3 is TGTGCCAGCAGTGCCTACAGCAATTCACCCCTCCACTTT. Its translation is CASSAYSNSPLHF.